These T cell receptor beta chains were read from a single sample in a study of cytomegalovirus exposure and HLA in healthy donors. Repertoires were generated with immunoSEQ multiplex PCR, while TCRdb's copy carries only in-frame clones and drops some. The sample has about 160,000 clones, roughly 80% seen once. Sequenced material: PBMCs. The receptors originated from a man aged 25 to 45 in good health and CMV-seropositive. Both conserved end residues are part of each CDR3. Fields, in order: clone size, V gene, J gene, D gene, CDR3 protein, CDR3 DNA. A D gene is named only where the DNA matches it firmly. Clone size is shown for a subset of rows, as once, few, many or a class of expanded clone.

abundance: NA; v_gene: TRBV19; j_gene: TRBJ2-1; d_gene: NA; CDR3aa: CASSIGQNNEQFF; CDR3nt: TGTGCCAGTAGTATCGGACAGAACAATGAGCAGTTCTTC
abundance: NA; v_gene: TRBV18; j_gene: TRBJ1-2; d_gene: TRBD1; CDR3aa: CASSPSTGVNGYTF; CDR3nt: TGTGCCAGCTCACCTTCGACAGGGGTGAATGGCTACACCTTC
abundance: NA; v_gene: TRBV10-3; j_gene: TRBJ1-4; d_gene: NA; CDR3aa: CAISEGLGQGGEKLFF; CDR3nt: TGTGCCATCAGTGAGGGTTTGGGGCAGGGCGGCGAAAAACTGTTTTTT
abundance: NA; v_gene: TRBV30; j_gene: TRBJ1-5; d_gene: NA; CDR3aa: CALDRGANQPQHF; CDR3nt: TGTGCCTTAGACAGAGGAGCCAATCAGCCCCAGCATTTT
abundance: few; v_gene: TRBV7-2; j_gene: TRBJ2-7; d_gene: TRBD1; CDR3aa: CASSPGQGTYEQYF; CDR3nt: TGTGCCAGCAGCCCCGGACAGGGGACCTACGAGCAGTACTTC
abundance: NA; v_gene: TRBV30; j_gene: TRBJ1-2; d_gene: NA; CDR3aa: CAWSPGSGYTF; CDR3nt: TGTGCCTGGAGTCCCGGGAGCGGCTACACCTTC
abundance: NA; v_gene: TRBV7-2; j_gene: TRBJ1-6; d_gene: NA; CDR3aa: CASSLSRSSGNSPLHF; CDR3nt: TGTGCCAGCAGCTTATCCCGGAGCTCAGGGAATTCACCCCTCCACTTT
abundance: NA; v_gene: TRBV29-1; j_gene: TRBJ2-6; d_gene: NA; CDR3aa: CSVFRTASGANVLTF; CDR3nt: TGCAGCGTTTTTAGGACAGCCTCTGGGGCCAACGTCCTGACTTTC
abundance: few; v_gene: TRBV7-9; j_gene: TRBJ2-7; d_gene: TRBD2; CDR3aa: CASSSRGRVGSYEQYF; CDR3nt: TGTGCCAGCAGCTCACGAGGGAGGGTGGGGAGCTACGAGCAGTACTTC
abundance: NA; v_gene: TRBV2; j_gene: TRBJ2-7; d_gene: NA; CDR3aa: CASSDQGLLDPYEQYF; CDR3nt: TGTGCCAGCAGTGACCAAGGACTCCTAGACCCGTACGAGCAGTACTTC
abundance: NA; v_gene: TRBV5-1; j_gene: TRBJ2-1; d_gene: TRBD2; CDR3aa: CASTLGIAGEFSEQFF; CDR3nt: TGCGCCAGCACCCTTGGTATAGCGGGAGAGTTCAGCGAGCAGTTCTTC
abundance: NA; v_gene: TRBV25-1; j_gene: TRBJ1-1; d_gene: NA; CDR3aa: CASSLGGGYTEAFF; CDR3nt: TGTGCCAGCAGTCTCGGTGGGGGGTACACTGAAGCTTTCTTT
abundance: NA; v_gene: TRBV7-2; j_gene: TRBJ2-3; d_gene: TRBD2; CDR3aa: CASSREGVWTVDTQYF; CDR3nt: TGTGCCAGCAGCCGGGAGGGCGTTTGGACGGTAGATACGCAGTATTTT
abundance: once; v_gene: TRBV7-9; j_gene: TRBJ1-1; d_gene: NA; CDR3aa: CASSSEELGHGNTEAFF; CDR3nt: TGTGCCAGCAGCTCAGAAGAGTTAGGACACGGGAACACTGAAGCTTTCTTT
abundance: NA; v_gene: TRBV28; j_gene: TRBJ2-7; d_gene: TRBD2; CDR3aa: CASSSPFLGAGGHVEQYF; CDR3nt: TGTGCCAGCAGCAGCCCCTTCCTGGGAGCGGGAGGACACGTGGAGCAGTACTTC
abundance: NA; v_gene: TRBV27; j_gene: TRBJ2-1; d_gene: TRBD2; CDR3aa: CASSLRAGDWNEQFF; CDR3nt: TGTGCCAGCAGTTTAAGGGCGGGAGACTGGAATGAGCAGTTCTTC
abundance: NA; v_gene: TRBV9; j_gene: TRBJ1-1; d_gene: TRBD1; CDR3aa: CASSTMTGGKTEAFF; CDR3nt: TGTGCCAGCAGCACCATGACAGGGGGAAAGACTGAAGCTTTCTTT
abundance: NA; v_gene: TRBV2; j_gene: TRBJ1-3; d_gene: NA; CDR3aa: CASSEWGLGSGNTIYF; CDR3nt: TGTGCCAGCAGTGAATGGGGGCTAGGCTCTGGAAACACCATATATTTT
abundance: NA; v_gene: TRBV7-3; j_gene: TRBJ2-1; d_gene: NA; CDR3aa: CASSSNNANNEQFF; CDR3nt: TGTGCCAGCAGTTCAAACAATGCAAACAATGAGCAGTTCTTC
abundance: NA; v_gene: TRBV4-3; j_gene: TRBJ1-4; d_gene: TRBD1; CDR3aa: CASSPLQGALEKLFF; CDR3nt: TGCGCCAGCAGCCCCCTACAGGGGGCCTTAGAAAAACTGTTTTTT
abundance: few; v_gene: TRBV2; j_gene: TRBJ1-6; d_gene: TRBD1; CDR3aa: CASSWIGGNSPLHF; CDR3nt: TGTGCCAGCAGTTGGATAGGGGGCAATTCACCCCTCCACTTT
abundance: NA; v_gene: TRBV6-1; j_gene: TRBJ2-1; d_gene: TRBD2; CDR3aa: CASSGGGTYNEQFF; CDR3nt: TGTGCCAGCAGTGGCGGGGGGACTTACAATGAGCAGTTCTTC
abundance: once; v_gene: TRBV10-2; j_gene: TRBJ2-6; d_gene: NA; CDR3aa: CASSESGTGANVLTF; CDR3nt: TGCGCCAGCAGTGAGTCCGGTACTGGGGCCAACGTCCTGACTTTC
abundance: NA; v_gene: TRBV18; j_gene: TRBJ2-3; d_gene: TRBD2; CDR3aa: CASEGRGDTDTQYF; CDR3nt: TGTGCCAGCGAAGGCCGGGGGGACACAGATACGCAGTATTTT
abundance: once; v_gene: TRBV6-5; j_gene: TRBJ2-3; d_gene: NA; CDR3aa: CASRRVDTQYF; CDR3nt: TGTGCCAGCAGGAGGGTGGATACGCAGTATTTT
abundance: once; v_gene: TRBV7-2; j_gene: TRBJ1-1; d_gene: NA; CDR3aa: CASSAGWSAFF; CDR3nt: TGTGCCAGCAGCGCAGGGTGGTCAGCTTTCTTT
abundance: NA; v_gene: TRBV4-3; j_gene: TRBJ1-1; d_gene: NA; CDR3aa: CASSYGYMNTEAFF; CDR3nt: TGCGCCAGCAGTTACGGGTATATGAACACTGAAGCTTTCTTT
abundance: NA; v_gene: TRBV5-6; j_gene: TRBJ1-1; d_gene: NA; CDR3aa: CASSFPTGNTEAFF; CDR3nt: TGTGCCAGCAGCTTCCCGACAGGAAACACTGAAGCTTTCTTT
abundance: NA; v_gene: TRBV28; j_gene: TRBJ1-5; d_gene: TRBD1; CDR3aa: CASTPGRGNQPQHF; CDR3nt: TGTGCCAGCACCCCTGGCAGGGGGAATCAGCCCCAGCATTTT
abundance: NA; v_gene: TRBV15; j_gene: TRBJ2-1; d_gene: TRBD2; CDR3aa: CATSRGASGGFYNEQFF; CDR3nt: TGTGCCACCAGCAGGGGAGCTAGCGGGGGCTTCTACAATGAGCAGTTCTTC
abundance: NA; v_gene: TRBV4-1; j_gene: TRBJ1-2; d_gene: NA; CDR3aa: CASSPLATGKGGYTF; CDR3nt: TGCGCCAGCAGCCCATTAGCCACAGGGAAGGGTGGCTACACCTTC
abundance: NA; v_gene: TRBV5-1; j_gene: TRBJ2-5; d_gene: NA; CDR3aa: CASSRKGAEETQYF; CDR3nt: TGCGCCAGCAGCCGGAAAGGGGCTGAGGAGACCCAGTACTTC
abundance: NA; v_gene: TRBV27; j_gene: TRBJ2-5; d_gene: TRBD1; CDR3aa: CASSQQGKETQYF; CDR3nt: TGTGCCAGCAGTCAACAGGGGAAAGAGACCCAGTACTTC
abundance: NA; v_gene: TRBV9; j_gene: TRBJ1-4; d_gene: TRBD1; CDR3aa: CASSSDRVDKLFF; CDR3nt: TGTGCCAGCAGCTCCGACAGGGTGGATAAGCTGTTTTTT
abundance: NA; v_gene: TRBV11-2; j_gene: TRBJ2-7; d_gene: TRBD1; CDR3aa: CASSAEPTLWTGGAYEQYF; CDR3nt: TGTGCCAGCAGCGCAGAACCAACCCTCTGGACAGGGGGCGCGTACGAGCAGTACTTC
abundance: NA; v_gene: TRBV28; j_gene: TRBJ2-1; d_gene: NA; CDR3aa: CASSSPGHKRGYNEQFF; CDR3nt: TGTGCCAGCAGTAGCCCGGGACACAAAAGAGGCTACAATGAGCAGTTCTTC
abundance: NA; v_gene: TRBV2; j_gene: TRBJ2-1; d_gene: TRBD1; CDR3aa: CASSVAGGTGEQFF; CDR3nt: TGTGCCAGCAGTGTCGCAGGGGGCACGGGTGAGCAGTTCTTC
abundance: NA; v_gene: TRBV10-2; j_gene: TRBJ2-2; d_gene: TRBD2; CDR3aa: CASTTFPGLAVGELFF; CDR3nt: TGCGCCAGCACCACCTTCCCGGGACTAGCGGTCGGGGAGCTGTTTTTT
abundance: NA; v_gene: TRBV11-3; j_gene: TRBJ1-3; d_gene: NA; CDR3aa: CASSLGCSSGNTIYF; CDR3nt: TGTGCCAGCAGCTTAGGGTGCAGCTCTGGAAACACCATATATTTT
abundance: many; v_gene: TRBV6-4; j_gene: TRBJ2-5; d_gene: TRBD2; CDR3aa: CASSPVAGGKETQYF; CDR3nt: TGTGCCAGCAGCCCCGTAGCGGGGGGGAAAGAGACCCAGTACTTC
abundance: NA; v_gene: TRBV27; j_gene: TRBJ1-4; d_gene: NA; CDR3aa: CASSSQGQADEKLFF; CDR3nt: TGTGCCAGCAGTTCTCAGGGGCAGGCGGATGAAAAACTGTTTTTT
abundance: NA; v_gene: TRBV7-9; j_gene: TRBJ1-2; d_gene: NA; CDR3aa: CASSLGDYGYTF; CDR3nt: TGTGCCAGCAGCTTAGGAGACTATGGCTACACCTTC
abundance: many; v_gene: TRBV5-6; j_gene: TRBJ1-6; d_gene: NA; CDR3aa: CASSLAGGIDSPLHF; CDR3nt: TGTGCCAGCAGCTTGGCCGGGGGGATAGATTCACCCCTCCACTTT
abundance: NA; v_gene: TRBV7-3; j_gene: TRBJ1-6; d_gene: NA; CDR3aa: CASSPRGQGNNSPLHF; CDR3nt: TGTGCCAGCAGCCCCCGCGGGCAGGGGAACAATTCACCCCTCCACTTT
abundance: NA; v_gene: TRBV27; j_gene: TRBJ2-7; d_gene: TRBD1; CDR3aa: CASSLLWDSSYEQYF; CDR3nt: TGTGCCAGCAGTTTATTGTGGGACAGCTCCTACGAGCAGTACTTC
abundance: NA; v_gene: TRBV27; j_gene: TRBJ1-5; d_gene: NA; CDR3aa: CASSLSIRVAQPQHF; CDR3nt: TGTGCCAGCAGTTTATCGATTCGGGTTGCTCAGCCCCAGCATTTT
abundance: NA; v_gene: TRBV21-1; j_gene: TRBJ2-7; d_gene: NA; CDR3aa: CASSKAMTGAYEQYF; CDR3nt: TGTGCCAGCAGCAAGGCAATGACAGGGGCCTACGAGCAGTACTTC
abundance: NA; v_gene: TRBV14; j_gene: TRBJ1-2; d_gene: NA; CDR3aa: CASSLGAGPGVYGYTF; CDR3nt: TGTGCCAGCAGCCTCGGTGCAGGACCGGGGGTCTATGGCTACACCTTC